Only a few counts were recorded for the clone carrying this T cell receptor beta chain. As yet, its antigen is unknown. This CDR3 region has 15 residues. CDR1 SGHVS and CDR2 FQNEAQ come from the germline V gene. Trimming shortened V by 2 bases and J by 6 bases, and 14 bases separated the two germline ends. This sample is part of a study of response to subunit inactivated influenza vaccine. Study-level findings and limits: Each seasonal flu vaccination may recruit only limited new T cells, authors suggested.

MiXCR, applied by TCRdb to the RT-PCR reads, yields one record per CDR3 protein. The sample lists 600,000 to 850,000 distinct CDR3 sequences, approximately 14% occurring once. The input for sequencing was PBMCs from blood, taken approximately 15 days before vaccination. This TCR was recovered from a man aged 50-60 years who received an inactivated influenza vaccine. V usage is TRBV7-8 and J usage is TRBJ2-1, with D possibly matching TRBD1 (6 bases). This CDR3 reads CASSLRRDKPNEQFF. In nucleotides, the CDR3 is TGTGCCAGCAGCTTAAGACGGGACAAACCCAATGAGCAGTTCTTC.